This record covers a single TCR beta chain. Its matching antigen is unknown. It was with a sample-barcoded 5' primer and a J-beta primer mix that a second PCR of about 7 to 12 cycles was run. TCRdb re-derived calls from the 5' RACE reads in MiXCR, one entry per CDR3 protein. The sample has 600,000 to 1,000,000 distinct CDR3 sequences, 20% to 30% seen once. The record originates from a study of blood T cells in healthy people across ages. The sample providers were healthy Caucasian people from Russia, aged roughly 6 to 90. General observations from the study: A strong correlation was seen between TCR beta diversity and naive T cell percentage.

The sample was also reused in another study, on T cells of mothers and their children. From that report: Per child, 2.8 million or so TCR beta CDR3 reads were obtained, against over 9 million per mother. Microchimeric T cell clones that persisted were not detected.

The source of this sequence is a boy aged 5-17 years in good health. The sample comprised blood.

CDR3 sequence reads: CASSLTQGVGTEQFF. CDR3 in DNA: TGTGCCAGCAGTTTAACACAGGGAGTGGGAACTGAGCAGTTCTTC. The chain has TRBV12-3 or TRBV12-4 and TRBJ2-5; D might be TRBD1 (6 bases). The assigned J gene may be wrong: the sequence end matches TRBJ2-1 better. This CDR3 region has 15 residues.